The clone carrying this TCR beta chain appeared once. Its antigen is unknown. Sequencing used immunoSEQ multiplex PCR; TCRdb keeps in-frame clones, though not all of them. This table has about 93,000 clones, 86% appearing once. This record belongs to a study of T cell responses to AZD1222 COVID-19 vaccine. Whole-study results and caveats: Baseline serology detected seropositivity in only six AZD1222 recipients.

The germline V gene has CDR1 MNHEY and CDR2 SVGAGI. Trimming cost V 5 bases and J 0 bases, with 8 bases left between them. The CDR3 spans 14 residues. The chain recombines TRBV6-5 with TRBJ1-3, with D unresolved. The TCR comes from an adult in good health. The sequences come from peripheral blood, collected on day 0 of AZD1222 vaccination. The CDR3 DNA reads TGTGCCAGCAGTCACCCCGGCTCTGGAAACACCATATATTTT. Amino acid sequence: CASSHPGSGNTIYF.